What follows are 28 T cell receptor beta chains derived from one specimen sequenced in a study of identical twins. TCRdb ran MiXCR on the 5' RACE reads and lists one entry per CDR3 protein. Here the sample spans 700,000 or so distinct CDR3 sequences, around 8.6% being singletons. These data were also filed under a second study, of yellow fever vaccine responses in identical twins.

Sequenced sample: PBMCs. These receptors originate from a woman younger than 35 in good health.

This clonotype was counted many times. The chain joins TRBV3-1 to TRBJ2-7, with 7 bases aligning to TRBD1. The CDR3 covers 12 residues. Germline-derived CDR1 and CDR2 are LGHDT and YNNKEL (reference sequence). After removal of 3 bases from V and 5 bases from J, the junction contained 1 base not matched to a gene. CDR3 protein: CASSQTGNEQYF. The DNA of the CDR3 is TGTGCCAGCAGCCAGACAGGGAACGAGCAGTACTTC.

DNA for the CDR3: TGTGCCAGCAGTCCCGGGGTAGCGGGAGTGGGGGAGCAGTACTTC. Amino acid sequence: CASSPGVAGVGEQYF. V is TRBV27 and J is TRBJ2-7; 9 nucleotides align to TRBD2. The CDR3 consists of 15 residues. J gave up 7 bases and V 5 bases, and 12 bases lay outside the gene matches. Germline assignment: CDR1 MNHEY and CDR2 SMNVEV (reference sequence).

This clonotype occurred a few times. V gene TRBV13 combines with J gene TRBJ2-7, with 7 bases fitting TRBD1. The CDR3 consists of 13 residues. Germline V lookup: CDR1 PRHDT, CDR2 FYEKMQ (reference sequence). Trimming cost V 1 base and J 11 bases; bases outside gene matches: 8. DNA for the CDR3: TGTGCCAGCAGCTTAGCTCCGGGACAGTCCAAGTACTTC. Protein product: CASSLAPGQSKYF.

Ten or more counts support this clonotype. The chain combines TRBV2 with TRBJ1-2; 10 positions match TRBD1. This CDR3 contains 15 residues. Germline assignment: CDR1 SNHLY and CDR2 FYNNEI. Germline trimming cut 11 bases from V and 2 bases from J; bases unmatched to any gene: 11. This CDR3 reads CAGSRDRGGNYGYTF. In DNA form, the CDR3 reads TGTGCCGGGTCCCGGGACAGGGGTGGAAACTATGGCTACACCTTC.

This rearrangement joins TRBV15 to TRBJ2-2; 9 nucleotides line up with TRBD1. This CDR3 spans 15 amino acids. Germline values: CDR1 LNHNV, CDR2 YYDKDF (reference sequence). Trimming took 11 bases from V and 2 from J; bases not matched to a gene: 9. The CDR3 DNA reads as TGTGCCCCGACTTACAGGGGGCATAACACCGGGGAGCTGTTTTTT. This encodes CAPTYRGHNTGELFF.

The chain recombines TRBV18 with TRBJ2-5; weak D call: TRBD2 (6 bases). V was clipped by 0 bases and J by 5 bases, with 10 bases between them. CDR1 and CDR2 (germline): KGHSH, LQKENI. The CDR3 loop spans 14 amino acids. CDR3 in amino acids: CASSPPTRGETQYF. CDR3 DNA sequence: TGTGCCAGCTCACCACCGACCCGGGGGGAGACCCAGTACTTC.

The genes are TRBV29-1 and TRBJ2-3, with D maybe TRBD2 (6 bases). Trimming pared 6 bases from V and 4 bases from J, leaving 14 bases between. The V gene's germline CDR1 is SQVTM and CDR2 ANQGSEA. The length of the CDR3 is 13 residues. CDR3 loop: CSVSERAPDTQYF. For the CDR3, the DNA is TGCAGCGTCTCTGAGCGGGCCCCAGATACGCAGTATTTT.

In DNA form, the CDR3 reads TGTGCCAGCAGTTTAAGGACAGGGGATACCGGGGAGCTGTTTTTT. Translating it yields CASSLRTGDTGELFF. The rearrangement links TRBV27 to TRBJ2-2, with 9 bases matching TRBD1. V shed 2 bases and J 5 bases; nucleotides not matched to a gene: 3. Looked up from germline, CDR1 is MNHEY and CDR2 is SMNVEV (reference sequence). The CDR3 runs to 15 residues.

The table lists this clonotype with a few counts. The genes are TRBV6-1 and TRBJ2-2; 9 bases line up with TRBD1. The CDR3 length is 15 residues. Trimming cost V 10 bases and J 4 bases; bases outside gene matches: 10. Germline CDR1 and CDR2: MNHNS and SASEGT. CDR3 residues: CATSGTGSVTGELFF. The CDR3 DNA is TGTGCCACCTCCGGGACAGGGAGCGTCACCGGGGAGCTGTTTTTT.

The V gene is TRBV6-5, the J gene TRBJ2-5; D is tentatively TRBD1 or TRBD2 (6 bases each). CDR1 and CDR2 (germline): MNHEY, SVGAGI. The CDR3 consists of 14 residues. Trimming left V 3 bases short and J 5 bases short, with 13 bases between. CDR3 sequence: CASSYGGQVETQYF. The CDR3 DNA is TGTGCCAGCAGTTATGGGGGGCAGGTTGAGACCCAGTACTTC.

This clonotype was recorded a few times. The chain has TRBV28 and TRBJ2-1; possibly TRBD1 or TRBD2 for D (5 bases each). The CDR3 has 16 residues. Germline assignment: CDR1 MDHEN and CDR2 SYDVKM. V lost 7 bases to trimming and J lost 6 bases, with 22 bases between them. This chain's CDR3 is CASNNRRGVFGNEQFF. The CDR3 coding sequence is TGTGCCAGCAATAACCGGAGAGGGGTATTCGGCAATGAGCAGTTCTTC.

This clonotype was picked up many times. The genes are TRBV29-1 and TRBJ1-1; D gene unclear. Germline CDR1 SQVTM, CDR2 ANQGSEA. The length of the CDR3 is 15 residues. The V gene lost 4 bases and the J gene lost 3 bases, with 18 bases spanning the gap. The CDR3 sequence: CSVAAGSPPHTEAFF. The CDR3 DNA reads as TGCAGCGTTGCGGCCGGGTCCCCTCCTCACACTGAAGCTTTCTTT.

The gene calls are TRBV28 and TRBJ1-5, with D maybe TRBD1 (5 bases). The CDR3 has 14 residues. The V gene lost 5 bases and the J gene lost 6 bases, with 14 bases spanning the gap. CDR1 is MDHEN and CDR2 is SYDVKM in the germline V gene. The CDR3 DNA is TGTGCCAGCAGTGGGACCTTCAGGGTTCAGCCCCAGCATTTT. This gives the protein CASSGTFRVQPQHF. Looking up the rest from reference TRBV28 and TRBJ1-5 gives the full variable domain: DVKVTQSSRYLVKRTGEKVFLECVQDMDHENMFWYRQDPGLGLRLIYFSYDVKMKEKGDIPEGYSVSREKKERFSLILESASTNQTSMYLCASSGTFRVQPQHFGDGTRLSIL.

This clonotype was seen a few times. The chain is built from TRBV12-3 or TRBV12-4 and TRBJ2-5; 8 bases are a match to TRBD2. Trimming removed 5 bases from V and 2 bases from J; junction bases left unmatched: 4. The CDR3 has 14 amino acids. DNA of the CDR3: TGTGCCAGCAGTGCGCGGGAGGTTCAAGAGACCCAGTACTTC. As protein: CASSAREVQETQYF.

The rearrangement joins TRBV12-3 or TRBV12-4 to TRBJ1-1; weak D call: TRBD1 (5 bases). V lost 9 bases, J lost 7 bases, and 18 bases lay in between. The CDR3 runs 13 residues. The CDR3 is CASRLPGRFEAFF. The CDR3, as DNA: TGTGCCAGTAGACTCCCGGGACGGTTTGAAGCTTTCTTT.

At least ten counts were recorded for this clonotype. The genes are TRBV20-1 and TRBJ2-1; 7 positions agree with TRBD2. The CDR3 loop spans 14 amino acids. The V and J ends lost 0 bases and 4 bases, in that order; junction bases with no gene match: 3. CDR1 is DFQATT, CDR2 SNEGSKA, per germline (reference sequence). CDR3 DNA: TGCAGTGCTAGAGACCGGCGGGGGTACAATGAGCAGTTCTTC. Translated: CSARDRRGYNEQFF.

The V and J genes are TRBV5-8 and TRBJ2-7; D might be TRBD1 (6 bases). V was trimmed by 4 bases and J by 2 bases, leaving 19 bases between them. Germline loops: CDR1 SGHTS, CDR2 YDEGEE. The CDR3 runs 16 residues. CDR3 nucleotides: TGTGCCAGCAGCCGAGCCGGACAGAGGATACCCTACGAGCAGTACTTC. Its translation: CASSRAGQRIPYEQYF.

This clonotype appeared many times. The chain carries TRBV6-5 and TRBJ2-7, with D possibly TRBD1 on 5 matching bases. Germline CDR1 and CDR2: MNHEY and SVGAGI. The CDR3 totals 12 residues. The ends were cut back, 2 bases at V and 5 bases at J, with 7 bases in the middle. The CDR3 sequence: CASSYTGNEQYF. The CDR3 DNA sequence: TGTGCCAGCAGTTACACAGGAAACGAGCAGTACTTC.

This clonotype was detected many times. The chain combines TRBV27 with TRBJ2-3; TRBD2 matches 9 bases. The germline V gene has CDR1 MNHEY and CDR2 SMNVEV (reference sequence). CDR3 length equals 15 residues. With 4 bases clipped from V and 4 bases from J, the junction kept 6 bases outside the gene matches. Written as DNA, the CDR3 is TGTGCCAGCAGTTCCGGGGCGGGAGGGTCAGATACGCAGTATTTT. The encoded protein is CASSSGAGGSDTQYF.

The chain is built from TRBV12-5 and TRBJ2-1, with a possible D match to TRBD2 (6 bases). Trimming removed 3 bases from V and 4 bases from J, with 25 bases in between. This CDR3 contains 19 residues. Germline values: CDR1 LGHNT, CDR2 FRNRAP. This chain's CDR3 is CASGLKGQGGSRRYNEQFF. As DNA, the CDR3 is TGTGCTAGTGGTTTAAAGGGCCAGGGAGGTTCCAGGAGGTACAATGAGCAGTTCTTC.

CDR3 sequence reads: CASSSRVLEETQYF. In DNA, the CDR3 is TGTGCCAGCAGCTCTCGGGTGCTCGAGGAGACCCAGTACTTC. The chain has TRBV7-9 and TRBJ2-5; D is undetermined. Germline lookup yields CDR1 SEHNR and CDR2 FQNEAQ (reference sequence). The CDR3 covers 14 residues. Trimming pared 4 bases from V and 5 bases from J, leaving 14 bases between.

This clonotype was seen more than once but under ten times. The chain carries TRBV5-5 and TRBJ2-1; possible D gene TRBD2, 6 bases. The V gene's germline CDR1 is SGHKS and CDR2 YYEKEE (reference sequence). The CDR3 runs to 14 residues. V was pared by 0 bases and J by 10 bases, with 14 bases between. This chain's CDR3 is CASSLALGRSEQFF. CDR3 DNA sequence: TGTGCCAGCAGCTTGGCTTTGGGGAGGTCAGAGCAGTTCTTC. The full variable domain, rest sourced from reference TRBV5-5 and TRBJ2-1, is DAGVTQSPTHLIKTRGQQVTLRCSPISGHKSVSWYQQVLGQGPQFIFQYYEKEERGRGNFPDRFSARQFPNYSSELNVNALLLGDSALYLCASSLALGRSEQFFGPGTRLTVL.

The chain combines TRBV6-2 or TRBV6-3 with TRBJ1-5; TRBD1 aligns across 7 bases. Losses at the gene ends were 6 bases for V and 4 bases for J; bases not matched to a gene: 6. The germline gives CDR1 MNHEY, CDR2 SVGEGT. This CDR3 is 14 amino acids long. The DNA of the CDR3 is TGTGCCAGCAGAACGGGACAGAGTAATCAGCCCCAGCATTTT. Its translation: CASRTGQSNQPQHF.

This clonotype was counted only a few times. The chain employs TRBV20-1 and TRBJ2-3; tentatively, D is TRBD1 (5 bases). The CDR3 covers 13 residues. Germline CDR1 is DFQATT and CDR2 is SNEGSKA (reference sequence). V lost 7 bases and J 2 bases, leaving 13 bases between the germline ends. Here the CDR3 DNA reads TGCAGTGGACTTCTGGGGCCCACAGATACGCAGTATTTT. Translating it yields CSGLLGPTDTQYF.

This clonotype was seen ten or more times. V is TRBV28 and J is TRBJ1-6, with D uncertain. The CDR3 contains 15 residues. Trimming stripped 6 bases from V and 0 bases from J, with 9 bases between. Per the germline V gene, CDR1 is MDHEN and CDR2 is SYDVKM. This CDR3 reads CASRSTPSYNSPLHF. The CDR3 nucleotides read TGTGCCAGCAGATCTACCCCCTCCTATAATTCACCCCTCCACTTT.

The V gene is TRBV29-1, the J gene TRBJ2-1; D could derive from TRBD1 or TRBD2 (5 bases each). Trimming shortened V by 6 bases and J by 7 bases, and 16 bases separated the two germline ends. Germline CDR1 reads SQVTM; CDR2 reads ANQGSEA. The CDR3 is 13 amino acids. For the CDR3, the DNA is TGCAGCGTCTCAGGGACGGACCAAAATGAGCAGTTCTTC. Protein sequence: CSVSGTDQNEQFF.

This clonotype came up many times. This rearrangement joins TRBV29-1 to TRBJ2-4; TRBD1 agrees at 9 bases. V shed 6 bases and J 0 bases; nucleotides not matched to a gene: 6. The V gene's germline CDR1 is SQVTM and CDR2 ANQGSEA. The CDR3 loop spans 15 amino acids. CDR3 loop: CSVGQGTLAKNIQYF. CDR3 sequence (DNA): TGCAGCGTGGGACAGGGTACCCTAGCCAAAAACATTCAGTACTTC.

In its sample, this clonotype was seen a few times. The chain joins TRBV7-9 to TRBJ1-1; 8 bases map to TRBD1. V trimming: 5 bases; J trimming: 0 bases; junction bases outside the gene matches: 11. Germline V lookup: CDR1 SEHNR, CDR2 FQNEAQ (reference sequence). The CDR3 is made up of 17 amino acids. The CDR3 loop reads CASSPPRQGTLNTEAFF. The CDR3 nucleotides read TGTGCCAGCAGCCCACCTCGACAGGGGACCTTGAACACTGAAGCTTTCTTT.